One sample yielded the 21 T cell receptor beta chains listed below, sequenced in a study of OX40 agonist ivuxolimab in advanced cancers. Assay: immunoSEQ multiplex PCR; the TCRdb copy retains only in-frame clones and omits some. The sample lists approximately 160,000 clones, around 94% occurring once. Sequenced material: CD4+ or CD8+ T cells sorted from blood, taken in a trial of the OX40 agonist ivuxolimab. The receptors shown here come from an adult with an advanced solid tumor such as melanoma, head and neck, liver or kidney cancer.

The CDR3: CASSSSMRHGTNTGELFF. The DNA of the CDR3 is TGCGCCAGCAGCTCGTCAATGCGCCACGGAACGAACACCGGGGAGCTGTTTTTT. This chain links TRBV5-1 with TRBJ2-2; D is unresolved. Germline lookup yields CDR1 SGHRS and CDR2 YFSETQ. V lost 3 bases and J lost 0, with 18 bases in between. The length of the CDR3 is 18 residues.

The CDR3 protein is CASSLEDRGPHGYTF. The CDR3 DNA sequence: TGCGCCAGCAGCCTCGAGGACAGGGGGCCTCATGGCTACACCTTC. V gene TRBV4-3 combines with J gene TRBJ1-2; 11 bases line up with TRBD1. J lost 6 bases, V lost 4 bases, and 7 bases had no gene match. Looked up from germline, CDR1 is LGHNA and CDR2 is YSLEER. This CDR3 contains 15 residues.

The V and J genes are TRBV7-8 and TRBJ2-2, with TRBD2 matching over 7 bases. The CDR3 extends over 16 amino acids. The V segment lost 5 bases and the J segment 5 bases; nucleotides outside the gene matches: 11. Germline V CDR1 and CDR2: SGHVS, FQNEAQ. The CDR3 DNA reads as TGTGCCAGCAGCCCCCTCTGGCGGGAGAGAACCGGGGAGCTGTTTTTT. It specifies CASSPLWRERTGELFF.

V usage is TRBV19 and J usage is TRBJ2-5; D may be TRBD1 (5 bases). V was trimmed by 6 bases and J by 5 bases, leaving 16 bases between them. This CDR3 contains 14 residues. Germline loops: CDR1 LNHDA, CDR2 SQIVND (reference sequence). CDR3 nucleotide sequence: TGTGCCAGTAGCTCTGGGCAGGGATGGGAGACCCAGTACTTC. As protein: CASSSGQGWETQYF.

This chain connects TRBV5-1 to TRBJ2-7; D unclear. Germline CDR1 and CDR2: SGHRS and YFSETQ. V lost 5 bases to trimming and J lost 0 bases, with 12 bases between them. The CDR3 is made up of 14 amino acids. This CDR3 reads CASSPTRSSYEQYF. CDR3 bases: TGCGCCAGCAGTCCAACCCGTAGCTCCTACGAGCAGTACTTC.

CDR3 sequence reads: CASSYSRHRGGETQYF. CDR3 DNA: TGTGCCAGCAGTTACTCGCGGCATCGAGGTGGAGAGACCCAGTACTTC. The chain couples TRBV6-5 to TRBJ2-5; D unclear. This CDR3 contains 16 residues. Trimming removed 0 bases from V and 4 bases from J, with 15 bases in between. Germline-derived CDR1 and CDR2 are MNHEY and SVGAGI.

This clone was observed a few times. The chain employs TRBV19 and TRBJ2-7; weak D call: TRBD2 (6 bases). CDR1 LNHDA and CDR2 SQIVND come from the germline V gene (reference sequence). This CDR3 has 14 amino acids. Trimming took 5 bases from V and 7 from J, leaving 18 bases between them. The CDR3 DNA reads TGTGCCAGTAGTGGGAGGTCCAGGGATTATGAGCAGTACTTC. Amino acids: CASSGRSRDYEQYF.

This rearrangement joins TRBV19 to TRBJ2-7; the D is unclear. The CDR3 consists of 18 residues. Deletions cut 2 bases from V and 0 bases from J, with 20 bases between. Germline V gene sequence: CDR1 LNHDA, CDR2 SQIVND (reference sequence). CDR3 region: CASSIIYPRALSSYEQYF. Written as DNA, the CDR3 is TGTGCCAGTAGTATAATCTACCCTCGGGCGTTGAGCTCCTACGAGCAGTACTTC.

The chain employs TRBV10-1 and TRBJ2-2; D is uncertain. The V end was cut by 4 bases, the J end by 6 bases, with 12 bases between. This CDR3 has 14 amino acids. Germline lookup yields CDR1 WNHNN and CDR2 SYGVQD (reference sequence). The CDR3 protein is CASSVVGVAGELFF. CDR3 nucleotide sequence: TGCGCCAGCAGTGTCGTTGGGGTGGCCGGGGAGCTGTTTTTT.

The genes are TRBV2 and TRBJ1-4; D is unresolved. With 5 bases removed from V and 5 bases from J, the gap between germline ends came to 15 bases. Germline V gene data show CDR1 as SNHLY and CDR2 as FYNNEI. This CDR3 region has 15 residues. DNA of the CDR3: TGTGCCAGCAGTTCGGACCGACTACCGAATGAAAAACTGTTTTTT. It translates to CASSSDRLPNEKLFF.

The V gene is TRBV9, the J gene TRBJ1-5; D is ambiguous. The ends were cut back, 2 bases at V and 3 bases at J, with 9 bases in the middle. CDR3 length: 14 amino acids. CDR1 SGDLS and CDR2 YYNGEE come from the germline V gene. The DNA for the CDR3 is TGTGCCAGCAGCGTGGAGGCTGACAATCAGCCCCAGCATTTT. Translating gives CASSVEADNQPQHF. Supplemented by reference TRBV9 and TRBJ1-5, the full variable domain reads DSGVTQTPKHLITATGQRVTLRCSPRSGDLSVYWYQQSLDQGLQFLIQYYNGEERAKGNILERFSAQQFPDLHSELNLSSLELGDSALYFCASSVEADNQPQHFGDGTRLSIL.

A word on this clone: Sequence at one end of the junction differs from germline and may be a read error. The V call is TRBV7-2, the J call TRBJ1-2, with 8 bases identical to TRBD1. CDR1 is SGHTA and CDR2 is FQGNSA in the germline V gene. The CDR3 extends over 15 amino acids. The CDR3 region is CAGSLGRGHSYGYTF. The CDR3 DNA is TGTGCCGGCAGCTTAGGCAGGGGGCATAGCTATGGCTACACCTTC. Together with reference TRBV7-2 and TRBJ1-2, the CDR3 gives the full variable domain: GAGVSQSPSNKVTEKGKDVELRCDPISGHTALYWYRQSLGQGLEFLIYFQGNSAPDKSGLPSDRFSAERTGGSVSTLTIQRTQQEDSAVYLCAGSLGRGHSYGYTFGSGTRLTVV.

The rearrangement uses TRBV6-6 and TRBJ1-2; no reliable D call. CDR1 and CDR2 (germline): MNHNY, SVGAGI (reference sequence). The CDR3 length is 15 residues. The germline V and J ends were trimmed by 2 bases and 8 bases, with 18 bases remaining between them. CDR3 nucleotides: TGTGCCAGCAGTTACGGGTCATCTGAGGTGATAGGCTACACCTTC. Protein sequence: CASSYGSSEVIGYTF.

The chain is built from TRBV7-9 and TRBJ1-6, with a weak D call TRBD1 (5 bases). This CDR3 is 15 amino acids long. The V gene lost 5 bases and the J gene lost 7 bases, with 15 bases spanning the gap. Germline values: CDR1 SEHNR, CDR2 FQNEAQ (reference sequence). The CDR3 DNA follows: TGTGCCAGCAGCCCCGCAGGGCCTTCGAATTCACCCCTCCACTTT. Its translation: CASSPAGPSNSPLHF.

This clone came up once. The gene calls are TRBV18 and TRBJ1-2; D is uncertain. There are 14 residues in the CDR3. V dropped 3 bases and J dropped 4 bases, with 12 bases sitting between them. Germline CDR1 and CDR2: KGHSH and LQKENI. CDR3 protein: CASSPPAGGYGYTF. CDR3 nucleotide sequence: TGTGCCAGCTCACCCCCCGCCGGTGGCTATGGCTACACCTTC. The full variable domain, rest sourced from reference TRBV18 and TRBJ1-2, is NAGVMQNPRHLVRRRGQEARLRCSPMKGHSHVYWYRQLPEEGLKFMVYLQKENIIDESGMPKERFSAEFPKEGPSILRIQQVVRGDSAAYFCASSPPAGGYGYTFGSGTRLTVV.

Turning to this clone: In the same sample, other DNA sequences code for this CDR3. The V and J genes are TRBV4-1 and TRBJ1-2; the D is unclear. CDR1 and CDR2 (germline): MGHRA, YSYEKL. The CDR3 has 14 amino acids. V lost 0 bases and J lost 4, with 9 bases in between. CDR3 DNA sequence: TGCGCCAGCAGCCAAGAGGAGGGAACCTATGGCTACACCTTC. This translates into CASSQEEGTYGYTF.

V gene TRBV5-5 combines with J gene TRBJ2-7; D uncertain. Germline V gives CDR1 SGHKS, CDR2 YYEKEE (reference sequence). The length of the CDR3 is 13 residues. Trimming removed 4 bases from V and 6 bases from J, with 14 bases in between. This CDR3 reads CASSPRDLGEQYF. DNA of the CDR3: TGTGCCAGCAGCCCTCGAGACCTCGGCGAGCAGTACTTC.

There are a few counts of this clone. This chain connects TRBV6-5 to TRBJ1-1; 8 nucleotides match TRBD1. CDR3 length equals 13 residues. With 4 bases clipped from V and 4 bases from J, the junction kept 2 bases outside the gene matches. Germline lookup yields CDR1 MNHEY and CDR2 SVGAGI. DNA of the CDR3: TGTGCCAGCAGTTTACAGGGGGTCACTGAAGCTTTCTTT. Its protein is CASSLQGVTEAFF.

This chain links TRBV19 with TRBJ1-3, with unresolved D. Germline V CDR1 and CDR2: LNHDA, SQIVND (reference sequence). This CDR3 contains 13 residues. Between the trimmed V and J ends, which lost 7 bases and 2 bases, there was a span of 9 bases. The CDR3 region is CASTPEPGNTIYF. The DNA of the CDR3 is TGTGCCAGTACCCCAGAGCCTGGAAACACCATATATTTT.

Here the CDR3 reads CASSVAPNNQPQHF. The CDR3 coding sequence is TGTGCCAGCAGCGTAGCTCCAAACAATCAGCCCCAGCATTTT. The rearrangement joins TRBV9 to TRBJ1-5; D is unclear. Germline V gene sequence: CDR1 SGDLS, CDR2 YYNGEE. The CDR3 totals 14 residues. V dropped 0 bases and J dropped 3 bases, with 7 bases sitting between them.

V and J are TRBV10-3 and TRBJ1-2; D remains unclear. CDR3 length equals 13 residues. Germline V gene lookup returns CDR1 ENHRY and CDR2 SYGVKD. V dropped 4 bases and J dropped 3 bases, with 9 bases sitting between them. The CDR3 is CAISGQYDYGYTF. Here the CDR3 DNA reads TGTGCCATCAGTGGGCAGTACGACTATGGCTACACCTTC.